The subject of this entry is one TCR beta chain. Germline CDR1 reads SGHVS; CDR2 reads FQNEAQ. The ends lost 7 bases at V and 1 base at J; junction bases unmatched: 13. There are 17 residues in the CDR3. Assay used: immunoSEQ multiplex PCR; TCRdb lists only in-frame clones, some missing. This table has about 190,000 clones, about 88% appearing once. This sample is part of a study of blood T cell repertoires in COVID-19. The chain has TRBV7-8 and TRBJ1-1; 9 positions agree with TRBD1. The receptor was isolated from a woman aged 25 to 39 who had recovered from COVID-19. Source material: PBMCs or T cells enriched from blood (not recorded which). The CDR3 nucleotides are TGTGCCAGCACCAGCACCGGGACAGGGACTAGGAACACTGAAGCTTTCTTT. It translates to CASTSTGTGTRNTEAFF.